Shown below are 30 T cell receptor beta chains from a single sample sequenced in a study of T cells after yellow fever vaccination. TCRdb itself ran the 5' RACE reads through MiXCR, one entry per CDR3 protein. The sample has about 74,000 distinct CDR3 sequences, approximately 6.5% seen once. The sequences come from CD8+ T cells sorted from PBMCs, collected roughly 5 days after the first yellow fever vaccination. These receptors were collected from a man aged 18 to 35 who received the YFV17D yellow fever vaccine.

This clonotype has ten or more counts. The rearrangement uses TRBV5-1 and TRBJ2-1; 10 bases fit TRBD2. V lost 5 bases and J lost 10; bases outside the gene matches: 18. Germline CDR1 is SGHRS and CDR2 is YFSETQ. This CDR3 is 17 amino acids long. The DNA of the CDR3 is TGCGCCAGCAGTCCACTCCAAGCGGGGGGGCCCCTCGGGGAGCAGTTCTTC. Translation gives CASSPLQAGGPLGEQFF.

This clonotype was picked up a small number of times. This chain connects TRBV20-1 to TRBJ1-1; no clear D. V shed 1 base and J shed 6 bases, with 12 bases lying between them. The CDR3 is made up of 13 amino acids. The germline gives CDR1 DFQATT, CDR2 SNEGSKA (reference sequence). CDR3 nucleotide sequence: TGCAGTGCTAGAGTACGGGGTAGCCCTGAAGCTTTCTTT. As protein: CSARVRGSPEAFF.

This clonotype was counted between two and nine times. V is TRBV4-1 and J is TRBJ1-4; 7 bases map to TRBD1. The CDR3 sequence is 16 residues long. Germline-derived CDR1 and CDR2 are MGHRA and YSYEKL. V shed 7 bases and J 2 bases; nucleotides not matched to a gene: 10. The CDR3 coding sequence is TGCGCCAGCAAGGGACAGACCCATCTGACTAATGAAAAACTGTTTTTT. As protein: CASKGQTHLTNEKLFF.

V is TRBV11-2 and J is TRBJ2-1; TRBD2 matches at 12 bases. The V gene's germline CDR1 is SGHAT and CDR2 FQNNGV. The V segment lost 3 bases and the J segment 1 base; nucleotides outside the gene matches: 7. This CDR3 is built from 18 residues. CDR3 sequence reads: CASSFPGLAGTSYNEQFF. Here the CDR3 DNA reads TGTGCCAGCAGCTTCCCGGGACTAGCGGGTACGTCCTACAATGAGCAGTTCTTC.

This chain joins TRBV4-1 and TRBJ1-5; D is possibly TRBD1 (6 bases). Trimming stripped 2 bases from V and 3 bases from J, with 17 bases between. Germline-derived CDR1 and CDR2 are MGHRA and YSYEKL. The CDR3 is made up of 17 amino acids. CDR3 nucleotide sequence: TGCGCCAGCAGCCAACGCGCGAGCCGGGACACCAATCAGCCCCAGCATTTT. Protein: CASSQRASRDTNQPQHF.

The chain has TRBV20-1 and TRBJ2-5; 7 bases are shared with TRBD2. This CDR3 has 13 residues. Trimming at V came to 3 bases and at J to 5 bases, leaving 6 bases not matched to a gene. In germline, CDR1 is DFQATT, CDR2 SNEGSKA (reference sequence). The CDR3 is CSARSGVAETQYF. The DNA of the CDR3 is TGCAGTGCTAGGAGCGGGGTGGCGGAGACCCAGTACTTC.

This clonotype was seen only a few times. This chain links TRBV20-1 with TRBJ1-4; D uncertain. This CDR3 comprises 13 residues. V was trimmed by 4 bases and J by 7 bases, leaving 13 bases between them. Germline CDR1 is DFQATT and CDR2 is SNEGSKA (reference sequence). The CDR3 DNA follows: TGCAGTGCTATGAGCTCCCATAGTGAAAAACTGTTTTTT. It translates to CSAMSSHSEKLFF.

The sample holds many counts of this clonotype. This rearrangement joins TRBV9 to TRBJ2-1; a weak D match, TRBD2 (7 bases). This CDR3 is built from 15 residues. V lost 0 bases to trimming and J lost 4 bases, with 11 bases between them. Germline loops: CDR1 SGDLS, CDR2 YYNGEE. The CDR3, as DNA: TGTGCCAGCAGCGTAGTCGGGGGGCCGTACAATGAGCAGTTCTTC. Its protein product is CASSVVGGPYNEQFF.

This clonotype was recorded many times. The chain recombines TRBV7-9 with TRBJ2-7, with 7 bases lining up with TRBD1. The CDR3 totals 13 residues. Per germline, CDR1 SEHNR and CDR2 FQNEAQ (reference sequence). Trimming cost V 4 bases and J 2 bases; bases outside gene matches: 2. This CDR3 is CASSSGQTYEQYF. The CDR3 nucleotides are TGTGCCAGCAGCTCGGGACAGACCTACGAGCAGTACTTC.

This clonotype was picked up many times. CDR3 amino acids: CASSFTPSSYNEQFF. CDR3 nucleotides: TGCGCCAGCAGCTTTACACCGAGCTCCTACAATGAGCAGTTCTTC. This chain uses TRBV5-1 with TRBJ2-1; D unresolved. Germline V CDR1 and CDR2: SGHRS, YFSETQ. This CDR3 spans 15 amino acids. V was clipped by 2 bases and J by 0 bases, with 9 bases between them.

A few counts support this clonotype. The chain uses TRBV7-9 and TRBJ1-5; D might be TRBD1 (5 bases). CDR1 is SEHNR and CDR2 is FQNEAQ in the germline V gene (reference sequence). CDR3 length: 15 residues. The ends were cut back, 3 bases at V and 0 bases at J, with 9 bases in the middle. As DNA, the CDR3 is TGTGCCAGCAGCTTTGGGGGATATAGCAATCAGCCCCAGCATTTT. Translating gives CASSFGGYSNQPQHF. The variable domain in full, with the rest retrieved from reference TRBV7-9 and TRBJ1-5, is DTGVSQNPRHKITKRGQNVTFRCDPISEHNRLYWYRQTLGQGPEFLTYFQNEAQLEKSRLLSDRFSAERPKGSFSTLEIQRTEQGDSAMYLCASSFGGYSNQPQHFGDGTRLSIL.

This clonotype was recorded a few times. The chain is built from TRBV11-2 and TRBJ1-5; TRBD1 matches 10 bases. Trimming removed 4 bases from V and 5 bases from J; junction bases left unmatched: 5. The CDR3 is 15 amino acids. Germline V gene lookup returns CDR1 SGHAT and CDR2 FQNNGV. This CDR3 is CASSSGQGDDQPQHF. CDR3 in DNA: TGTGCCAGCAGCTCCGGACAGGGGGATGATCAGCCCCAGCATTTT.

This clonotype has only a few counts. The rearrangement uses TRBV6-5 and TRBJ1-5, with 7 bases aligning to TRBD1. V shed 0 bases and J 7 bases; nucleotides not matched to a gene: 6. The CDR3 totals 15 residues. In germline, CDR1 is MNHEY, CDR2 SVGAGI. This chain's CDR3 is CASSYSKGAGQPQHF. CDR3 nucleotides: TGTGCCAGCAGTTACTCCAAGGGGGCCGGGCAGCCCCAGCATTTT.

The sample holds many counts of this clonotype. The V call is TRBV14, the J call TRBJ2-1; unclear D gene. V was trimmed by 1 base and J by 7 bases, leaving 11 bases between them. This CDR3 contains 14 residues. The germline CDR1 and CDR2 sequences are SGHDN and FVKESK. CDR3 residues: CASSQGTALNEQFF. The CDR3 DNA is TGTGCCAGCAGCCAAGGGACGGCACTTAATGAGCAGTTCTTC.

The gene calls are TRBV4-1 and TRBJ2-1; TRBD2 is a possible D gene (5 bases). Between the trimmed V and J ends, which lost 3 bases and 0 bases, there was a span of 12 bases. CDR1 and CDR2 (germline): MGHRA, YSYEKL. CDR3 length: 16 residues. CDR3 DNA sequence: TGCGCCAGCAGCCATCCCTCCGGGGTCTCCTACAATGAGCAGTTCTTC. It translates to CASSHPSGVSYNEQFF.

This clonotype was seen ten or more times. The chain carries TRBV6-5 and TRBJ2-1; 8 nucleotides align to TRBD2. Germline CDR1 reads MNHEY; CDR2 reads SVGAGI. The ends lost 2 bases at V and 9 bases at J; junction bases unmatched: 6. This CDR3 spans 14 amino acids. The CDR3 protein is CASSYGTRGSEQFF. The CDR3 region has the DNA TGTGCCAGCAGTTACGGGACTAGGGGGAGTGAGCAGTTCTTC.

This clonotype has more than one count but fewer than ten. This chain joins TRBV5-4 and TRBJ2-3, with TRBD2 matching 7 bases. Germline V gene lookup returns CDR1 SGHNT and CDR2 YYREEE (reference sequence). The CDR3 contains 17 residues. Unmatched junction bases numbered 9, after V lost 0 bases and J lost 2 bases. In DNA, the CDR3 is TGTGCCAGCAGCTTGGGGTATGAGCTAGCGGACACAGATACGCAGTATTTT. Its protein is CASSLGYELADTDTQYF.

This clonotype was recorded many times. This sequence joins TRBV11-2 and TRBJ2-3, with 9 bases aligning to TRBD2. V was clipped by 0 bases and J by 1 base; unmatched bases: 2. The CDR3 loop spans 16 amino acids. Germline values: CDR1 SGHAT, CDR2 FQNNGV. CDR3 DNA sequence: TGTGCCAGCAGCTTAGAGGCTAGCGGGGGCACAGATACGCAGTATTTT. It specifies CASSLEASGGTDTQYF.

The chain couples TRBV4-3 to TRBJ2-5; a weak D match, TRBD2 (5 bases). V lost 0 bases and J 4 bases, leaving 12 bases between the germline ends. CDR3 length equals 15 residues. Germline CDR1 reads LGHNA; CDR2 reads YSLEER. DNA for the CDR3: TGCGCCAGCAGCCAAGAATCGCACGGAGGAGAGACCCAGTACTTC. Encoded protein: CASSQESHGGETQYF.

This clonotype was seen repeatedly, ten times or more. The rearrangement uses TRBV5-1 and TRBJ2-7; 7 bases match TRBD1. Germline V lookup: CDR1 SGHRS, CDR2 YFSETQ. The CDR3 totals 14 residues. Germline trimming cut 3 bases from V and 3 bases from J; bases unmatched to any gene: 6. CDR3 nucleotides: TGCGCCAGCAGCTGGATCACAGGGGACTACGAGCAGTACTTC. This codes for CASSWITGDYEQYF.

This clonotype was detected ten times or more. The chain couples TRBV5-1 to TRBJ2-1; 13 bases are a match to TRBD2. Germline trimming cut 3 bases from V and 1 base from J; bases unmatched to any gene: 7. CDR1 is SGHRS, CDR2 YFSETQ, per germline. This CDR3 has 18 amino acids. In nucleotides, the CDR3 is TGCGCCAGCAGCTCGCACCTACTAGCGGGGGGGTCCTACAATGAGCAGTTCTTC. This encodes CASSSHLLAGGSYNEQFF.

This clonotype showed up many times. The chain carries TRBV12-3 or TRBV12-4 and TRBJ1-2; D gene uncertain. The CDR3 has 14 residues. With 2 bases removed from V and 3 bases from J, the gap between germline ends came to 10 bases. The CDR3: CASSLIPGYYGYTF. CDR3 in DNA: TGTGCCAGCAGTTTAATTCCAGGATACTATGGCTACACCTTC.

J is TRBJ2-6 and V is TRBV20-1; TRBD2 might be the D (5 bases). CDR1 is DFQATT, CDR2 SNEGSKA, per germline (reference sequence). V was trimmed by 0 bases and J by 2 bases, leaving 8 bases between them. This CDR3 is 15 amino acids long. CDR3 bases: TGCAGTGCTAGAGACTACGGGGCTGGGGCCAACGTCCTGACTTTC. Residues: CSARDYGAGANVLTF.

This clonotype was seen ten or more times. This chain connects TRBV12-3 or TRBV12-4 to TRBJ2-1, with D perhaps matching TRBD2 (5 bases). With 5 bases removed from V and 6 bases from J, the gap between germline ends came to 14 bases. The CDR3 extends over 14 amino acids. In DNA form, the CDR3 reads TGTGCCAGCAGTCCCGCGGGTTATGGCAATGAGCAGTTCTTC. Encoded protein: CASSPAGYGNEQFF.

The DNA of the CDR3 is TGTGCCAGCAGTAGCCCGGGACCCAGTCCCCTCTACAATGAGCAGTTCTTC. This codes for CASSSPGPSPLYNEQFF. The chain uses TRBV6-1 and TRBJ2-1; D could derive from TRBD1 or TRBD2 (5 bases each). Germline V gene data show CDR1 as MNHNS and CDR2 as SASEGT. Trimming stripped 5 bases from V and 3 bases from J, with 20 bases between. CDR3 size: 17 residues.

This clonotype appeared many times. The chain couples TRBV10-3 to TRBJ2-7; D uncertain. The CDR3 totals 16 residues. Germline CDR1 is ENHRY and CDR2 is SYGVKD. Deletions cut 0 bases from V and 3 bases from J, with 15 bases between. CDR3 protein: CAISESASHNNYEQYF. CDR3 bases: TGTGCCATCAGTGAGTCCGCATCTCACAATAACTACGAGCAGTACTTC.

This clonotype turned up a few times. The V gene is TRBV12-3 or TRBV12-4, the J gene TRBJ1-2, with TRBD1 identical over 7 bases. The CDR3 loop spans 13 amino acids. After removal of 4 bases from V and 7 bases from J, the junction contained 6 bases not matched to a gene. The CDR3 region has the DNA TGTGCCAGCAGTTCCGGGACAGACCCTGGCTACACCTTC. Its translation is CASSSGTDPGYTF.

This clonotype was recorded a few times. V and J are TRBV4-1 and TRBJ1-4, with 10 bases identical to TRBD1. V lost 1 base to trimming and J lost 3 bases; unmatched junction nucleotides: 11. The germline gives CDR1 MGHRA, CDR2 YSYEKL. The CDR3 has 19 residues. For the CDR3, the DNA is TGCGCCAGCAGCCAAGTACCGGGACAGGGGAATGTAGCTAATGAAAAACTGTTTTTT. Translated: CASSQVPGQGNVANEKLFF.

This clonotype occurred many times. This chain uses TRBV7-9 with TRBJ1-1, with D possibly matching TRBD1 (5 bases). Per the germline V gene, CDR1 is SEHNR and CDR2 is FQNEAQ (reference sequence). V lost 3 bases and J lost 10, with 15 bases in between. CDR3 length: 13 residues. The CDR3 coding sequence is TGTGCCAGCAGCTTCGCACGGGACCGGGGAGCTTTCTTT. This encodes CASSFARDRGAFF.

This clonotype was observed many times. V is TRBV10-3 and J is TRBJ2-5; no clear D gene. The CDR3 sequence is 14 residues long. Germline V gives CDR1 ENHRY, CDR2 SYGVKD. The V end lost 6 bases, the J end lost 3 bases, and 14 bases lay between the germline ends. DNA of the CDR3: TGTGCCATCAGGGACCCGAAAAGAGAAGAGACCCAGTACTTC. This encodes CAIRDPKREETQYF.